This is a list of T cell receptor beta chains from one sample in a study of early T cells in non-severe SARS-CoV-2 infection. From the 5' RACE reads, TCRdb called clonotypes with MiXCR, one entry per CDR3 protein. The repertoire holds fewer than 80,000 distinct CDR3 sequences, with more than 10% as singletons. Sequencing was performed on whole blood, taken at baseline. The origin of the receptors is an adult who was a healthcare worker with PCR-confirmed SARS-CoV-2 infection or an uninfected control (not recorded which). The donor label of this sample is uncertain. CDR3s include the opening cysteine and the closing phenylalanine or tryptophan. D genes are given only for firm matches. Rows give clone size only sometimes, using once, few, many, or a class for an expanded clone.

clone size	D gene	V gene	J gene	CDR3 protein	CDR3 DNA
many	TRBD2	TRBV5-1	TRBJ2-5	CASSLAGGRTQYF	TGCGCCAGCAGCTTAGCGGGGGGGCGGACCCAGTACTTC
-	-	TRBV11-2	TRBJ2-1	CASSFDRNEQIF	TGTGCCAGCAGCTTCGACAGGAATGAGCAGATCTTC
-	-	TRBV18	TRBJ2-3	CASSLGTRGWLTDTQYF	TGTGCCAGCTCACTTGGAACTAGGGGTTGGCTCACAGATACGCAGTATTTT
few	-	TRBV12-3/TRBV12-4	TRBJ2-2	CASSRDTVRELFF	TGTGCCAGCAGTCGGGACACTGTCAGGGAGCTGTTTTTT
-	-	TRBV19	TRBJ2-1	CASSILGNNEQFF	TGTGCCAGTAGTATATTGGGGAACAATGAGCAGTTCTTC
-	-	TRBV27	TRBJ1-1	CASSLMGGRTEAFF	TGTGCCAGCAGTTTAATGGGGGGCCGGACTGAAGCTTTCTTT
-	-	TRBV18	TRBJ2-2	CASSPNRNTGELFF	TGTGCCAGCTCACCAAATAGGAACACCGGGGAGCTGTTTTTT
few	-	TRBV24-1	TRBJ2-2	CATGPSGNTGELFF	TGTGCCACCGGTCCTTCAGGGAACACCGGGGAGCTGTTTTTT
-	TRBD1	TRBV6-4	TRBJ2-2	CASSIRTGAGELFF	TGTGCCAGCAGTATCCGGACAGGCGCCGGGGAGCTGTTTTTT
many	TRBD1	TRBV7-6	TRBJ1-3	CASSLVQGARGNTIYF	TGTGCCAGCAGCTTAGTACAGGGGGCGCGCGGAAACACCATATATTTT
-	TRBD1	TRBV24-1	TRBJ2-1	CATQPGQGYNEQFF	TGTGCCACACAACCGGGACAGGGGTACAATGAGCAGTTCTTC
-	-	TRBV24-1	TRBJ2-5	CATSDLDSQETQYF	TGTGCCACCAGTGATCTGGACAGCCAAGAGACCCAGTACTTC
-	-	TRBV24-1	TRBJ2-3	CATSAGPDTQYF	TGTGCCACCAGTGCGGGTCCAGATACGCAGTATTTT
-	-	TRBV4-1	TRBJ1-2	CASSRQPTLDYGYTF	TGCGCCAGCAGCCGGCAACCGACCTTAGACTATGGCTACACCTTC
-	-	TRBV19	TRBJ2-2	CASSLGTATGELFF	TGTGCCAGTAGTCTAGGGACGGCTACCGGGGAGCTGTTTTTT
-	-	TRBV2	TRBJ2-1	CASSDYFYNEQFF	TGTGCCAGCAGTGACTACTTCTACAATGAGCAGTTCTTC
many	TRBD2	TRBV5-4	TRBJ2-5	CASSAVLAGGRGLETQYF	TGTGCCAGCAGCGCCGTACTAGCGGGGGGGCGGGGTTTGGAGACCCAGTACTTC
-	-	TRBV30	TRBJ2-5	CAWGGRKYQETQYF	TGTGCCTGGGGCGGACGCAAGTACCAAGAGACCCAGTACTTC
-	TRBD2	TRBV7-6	TRBJ2-3	CASSLEAGGSDTQYF	TGTGCCAGCAGCTTGGAAGCGGGGGGTTCAGATACGCAGTATTTT
few	-	TRBV7-2	TRBJ1-1	CASSFGGRRTEAFF	TGTGCCAGCAGCTTCGGGGGGCGGAGGACTGAAGCTTTCTTT
-	TRBD1	TRBV7-2	TRBJ2-1	CASSLAGPGQGGFGSYNEQFF	TGTGCCAGCAGCTTAGCGGGACCGGGACAGGGAGGGTTTGGCTCCTACAATGAGCAGTTCTTC
-	-	TRBV25-1	TRBJ1-4	CASSPRRGGNEKLFF	TGTGCCAGCAGTCCCAGGAGGGGAGGTAATGAAAAACTGTTTTTT
many	TRBD1	TRBV20-1	TRBJ1-5	CSARQGVGQPQHF	TGCAGTGCTAGACAGGGGGTCGGTCAGCCCCAGCATTTT
-	TRBD1	TRBV30	TRBJ1-2	CAWSAIQGVYGYTF	TGTGCCTGGAGTGCAATACAGGGGGTCTATGGCTACACCTTC
few	-	TRBV2	TRBJ1-1	CASKDNTEAFF	TGTGCCAGCAAAGACAACACTGAAGCTTTCTTT
few	-	TRBV7-2	TRBJ2-3	CASSRSPAVPDTQYF	TGTGCCAGCAGCCGATCCCCGGCCGTTCCAGATACGCAGTATTTT
many	-	TRBV15	TRBJ1-2	CATSRVGAGNYGYTF	TGTGCCACCAGCAGAGTTGGTGCGGGAAACTATGGCTACACCTTC
-	-	TRBV7-2	TRBJ1-2	CASSIKQGLFDGYTF	TGTGCCAGCAGCATAAAACAGGGCCTATTCGATGGCTACACCTTC
-	-	TRBV3-1	TRBJ2-3	CASSQGGGLGTDTQYF	TGTGCCAGCAGCCAAGGGGGCGGATTGGGTACAGATACGCAGTATTTT
-	TRBD2	TRBV9	TRBJ2-1	CASASRLAGYNEQFF	TGTGCCAGCGCGAGCCGACTAGCGGGGTACAATGAGCAGTTCTTC
few	-	TRBV5-1	TRBJ2-5	CASRWKGAAQETQYF	TGCGCCAGCAGGTGGAAGGGAGCCGCTCAAGAGACCCAGTACTTC
-	-	TRBV28	TRBJ2-3	CASSRAQESDTQYF	TGTGCCAGCAGTCGAGCGCAGGAATCAGATACGCAGTATTTT
few	-	TRBV4-1	TRBJ2-2	CASSQKLRQLNTGELFF	TGCGCCAGCAGCCAAAAGCTCAGGCAATTGAACACCGGGGAGCTGTTTTTT
few	-	TRBV30	TRBJ2-5	CAWSVVSETQYF	TGTGCCTGGAGTGTCGTCTCGGAGACCCAGTACTTC
many	TRBD2	TRBV18	TRBJ2-1	CASSPPSGGGNEQFF	TGTGCCAGCTCACCTCCTAGCGGGGGGGGCAATGAGCAGTTCTTC
few	-	TRBV2	TRBJ1-3	CASSEDEASGNTIYF	TGTGCCAGCAGTGAAGATGAGGCTTCTGGAAACACCATATATTTT
-	-	TRBV11-2	TRBJ2-2	CASSLKRGSPSNTGELFF	TGTGCCAGCAGCTTAAAGAGGGGGAGCCCTTCGAACACCGGGGAGCTGTTTTTT
few	-	TRBV30	TRBJ1-5	CAWSTPGPNQPQHF	TGTGCCTGGAGTACCCCCGGGCCCAATCAGCCCCAGCATTTT
few	TRBD1	TRBV12-3/TRBV12-4	TRBJ1-5	CASRQGSNQPQHF	TGTGCCAGCAGACAGGGGAGCAATCAGCCCCAGCATTTT
few	-	TRBV30	TRBJ1-2	CAWKVGDYGYTF	TGTGCCTGGAAGGTGGGGGACTATGGCTACACCTTC
few	-	TRBV7-2	TRBJ2-5	CASSTSLRETQYF	TGTGCCAGCAGCACATCCCTTCGGGAGACCCAGTACTTC